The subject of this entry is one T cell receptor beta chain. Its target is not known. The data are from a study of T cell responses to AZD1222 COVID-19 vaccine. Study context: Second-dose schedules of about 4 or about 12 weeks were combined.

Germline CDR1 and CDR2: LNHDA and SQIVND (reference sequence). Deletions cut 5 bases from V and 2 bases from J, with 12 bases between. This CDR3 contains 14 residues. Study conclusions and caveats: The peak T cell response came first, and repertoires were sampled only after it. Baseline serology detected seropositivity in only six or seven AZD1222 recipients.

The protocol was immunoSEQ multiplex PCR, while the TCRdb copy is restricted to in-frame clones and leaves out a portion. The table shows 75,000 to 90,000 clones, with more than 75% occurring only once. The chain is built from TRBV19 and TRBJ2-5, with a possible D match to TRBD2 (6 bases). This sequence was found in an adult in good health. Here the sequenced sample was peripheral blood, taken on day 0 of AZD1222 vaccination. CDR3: CASSLRRGQETQYF. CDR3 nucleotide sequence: TGTGCCAGTAGTCTCCGTCGGGGGCAAGAGACCCAGTACTTC.